This TCR beta chain was captured by sequencing in a study of shared clonotypes between healthy human individuals. Study-wide findings and caveats: Researchers sampled blood only, noting tissue repertoires likely differ.

The data were produced by immunoSEQ multiplex PCR, yet TCRdb's version contains in-frame clones alone and is incomplete. The profile shows about 2.4 million clones, 90% to 95% of them singletons. Comments on this clone: The antigen is undetermined.

This CDR3 is built from 17 residues. The V and J ends lost 3 bases and 1 base, in that order; junction bases with no gene match: 7. Germline lookup yields CDR1 SNHLY and CDR2 FYNNEI. The clonotype comes from a man younger than 30 in good health. This chain uses TRBV2 with TRBJ2-1; 9 bases map to TRBD2. Sequencing was done on a sample of naive CD4+ T cells sorted from blood. The sample's subset: CD45RA+ positively selected. This CDR3 is CASSDLRLAGSYNEQFF. CDR3 bases: TGTGCCAGCAGTGACTTGCGGCTAGCGGGGTCCTACAATGAGCAGTTCTTC.